These 21 T cell receptor beta chains came from one sample sequenced in a study of blood T cell repertoires in COVID-19. TCRdb's copy holds only in-frame clones and misses some; the assay was immunoSEQ multiplex PCR. The data contain about 410,000 clones, more than 80% of them seen just once; the ten biggest clones take up 1.4% to 1.5%. Sequencing was done on a sample of peripheral blood. The receptors stem from a woman in her 30s with active or convalescent COVID-19.

This chain links TRBV5-1 with TRBJ2-5; 12 bases are a match to TRBD2. The CDR3 runs to 18 residues. Looked up from germline, CDR1 is SGHRS and CDR2 is YFSETQ. J gave up 7 bases and V 4 bases, and 17 bases lay outside the gene matches. As DNA, the CDR3 is TGCGCCAGCAGCGGTGGGCTAGCGGGGGGGTATTCCGTCGGGACCCAGTACTTC. Translated: CASSGGLAGGYSVGTQYF.

The chain couples TRBV27 to TRBJ1-1; D might be TRBD1 (5 bases). The CDR3 runs to 13 residues. CDR1 and CDR2 (germline): MNHEY, SMNVEV (reference sequence). V lost 5 bases, J lost 5 bases, and 12 bases lay in between. In DNA, the CDR3 is TGTGCCAGCAGTCCCCCGGGGGGAACTGAAGCTTTCTTT. It specifies CASSPPGGTEAFF.

The V call is TRBV5-1, the J call TRBJ2-3; possible D gene TRBD1, 6 bases. CDR3 size: 16 residues. Trimming removed 2 bases from V and 2 bases from J, with 15 bases in between. CDR1 SGHRS and CDR2 YFSETQ come from the germline V gene. The CDR3 DNA reads TGCGCCAGCAGCTTACAGGGCGGACCTGTCACAGATACGCAGTATTTT. It codes for CASSLQGGPVTDTQYF.

The V and J genes are TRBV30 and TRBJ2-5; 15 bases fit TRBD2. V dropped 2 bases and J dropped 5; count of bases not matched to a gene: 6. The CDR3 loop spans 16 amino acids. Germline-derived CDR1 and CDR2 are GTSNPN and SVGIG (reference sequence). This chain's CDR3 is CAWSRTSGRAGETQYF. The CDR3, as DNA: TGTGCCTGGAGTCGGACTAGCGGGAGGGCCGGGGAGACCCAGTACTTC.

This clone was seen a few times. The chain carries TRBV5-1 and TRBJ2-1; weak D call: TRBD2 (6 bases). Per the germline V gene, CDR1 is SGHRS and CDR2 is YFSETQ. There are 13 residues in the CDR3. V lost 4 bases, J lost 7 bases, and 12 bases lay in between. This CDR3 reads CASSPRAGNEQFF. The CDR3 DNA reads as TGCGCCAGCAGCCCCAGGGCGGGAAATGAGCAGTTCTTC.

The chain joins TRBV10-2 to TRBJ2-1; unclear D gene. This CDR3 spans 14 amino acids. CDR1 WSHSY and CDR2 SAAADI come from the germline V gene. V gave up 7 bases and J gave up 4 bases, with 14 bases separating them. CDR3 nucleotide sequence: TGCGCCAGCACAAACCCGACTGCGTACAATGAGCAGTTCTTC. It is translated as CASTNPTAYNEQFF.

Notes on this clone: The same CDR3 can be traced to other DNA sequences in this sample. The CDR3 loop reads CASRQGNYGYTF. CDR3 sequence (DNA): TGTGCCAGCAGGCAGGGAAACTATGGCTACACCTTC. The chain carries TRBV6-5 and TRBJ1-2; weak D call: TRBD1 (5 bases). V lost 6 bases and J 2 bases, leaving 7 bases between the germline ends. The CDR3 extends over 12 amino acids. CDR1 and CDR2 from the germline V gene are MNHEY and SVGAGI.

This chain connects TRBV28 to TRBJ2-7; TRBD1 matches 7 bases. V was clipped by 8 bases and J by 8 bases; unmatched bases: 12. The V gene's germline CDR1 is MDHEN and CDR2 SYDVKM. The CDR3 length is 13 residues. CDR3 loop: CASLDRERSKQYF. The CDR3 nucleotides read TGTGCCAGCCTAGACAGGGAACGTTCGAAGCAGTACTTC.

This chain uses TRBV6-5 with TRBJ2-3; D perhaps matches TRBD1 (5 bases). The germline V gene encodes CDR1 MNHEY and CDR2 SVGAGI. Trimming shortened V by 6 bases and J by 0 bases, and 10 bases separated the two germline ends. This CDR3 has 14 residues. CDR3 DNA sequence: TGTGCCAGCAGCGCGACAGCAAGCACAGATACGCAGTATTTT. Its protein is CASSATASTDTQYF.

This clone was seen more than once but under ten times. The chain carries TRBV5-4 and TRBJ2-7; 10 nucleotides match TRBD2. J was trimmed by 6 bases and V by 4 bases; bases with no gene match: 10. The CDR3 has 15 amino acids. Germline lookup yields CDR1 SGHNT and CDR2 YYREEE (reference sequence). Here the CDR3 DNA reads TGTGCCAGCAGCCCTCCCCTAGCGGGAGACAGCGAGCAGTACTTC. This gives the protein CASSPPLAGDSEQYF.

This chain joins TRBV5-1 and TRBJ2-3; perhaps TRBD2 as D (5 bases). This CDR3 is 16 amino acids long. The germline V and J ends were trimmed by 4 bases and 3 bases, with 18 bases remaining between them. Germline CDR1 SGHRS, CDR2 YFSETQ. CDR3 nucleotides: TGCGCCAGCAGCCTCGAAACCCCGGGATTGACAGATACGCAGTATTTT. This translates into CASSLETPGLTDTQYF.

The chain couples TRBV3-1 (or the pseudogene TRBV3-2) to TRBJ2-5; TRBD2 aligns across 9 bases. The trim removed 4 bases at V and 5 bases at J, leaving 5 bases unmatched. The CDR3 is 14 residues long. CDR1 is LGHDT, CDR2 YNNKEL, per germline (reference sequence). DNA for the CDR3: TGTGCCAGCAGCCTCCGCAGCGGGGGGGAGACCCAGTACTTC. This sequence encodes CASSLRSGGETQYF.

This chain links TRBV18 with TRBJ1-3; no clear D. V shed 2 bases and J shed 8 bases, with 10 bases lying between them. Per germline, CDR1 KGHSH and CDR2 LQKENI. The CDR3 runs 13 residues. This chain's CDR3 is CASSPRVRDTIYF. CDR3 DNA: TGTGCCAGCTCACCAAGAGTCCGGGACACCATATATTTT.

This rearrangement joins TRBV29-1 to TRBJ1-1; no clear D. The germline V gene has CDR1 SQVTM and CDR2 ANQGSEA. The CDR3 length is 12 residues. The V end lost 3 bases, the J end lost 7 bases, and 12 bases lay between the germline ends. CDR3 residues: CSVDAYANEAFF. CDR3 DNA: TGCAGCGTTGATGCTTATGCGAATGAAGCTTTCTTT. The full variable domain, with the rest looked up from reference TRBV29-1 and TRBJ1-1, is SAVISQKPSRDICQRGTSLTIQCQVDSQVTMMFWYRQQPGQSLTLIATANQGSEATYESGFVIDKFPISRPNLTFSTLTVSNMSPEDSSIYLCSVDAYANEAFFGQGTRLTVV.

A single count supports this clone. J is TRBJ2-5 and V is TRBV5-4; TRBD2 is a possible D gene (7 bases). There are 15 residues in the CDR3. V lost 0 bases to trimming and J lost 5 bases, with 14 bases between them. Germline V gives CDR1 SGHNT, CDR2 YYREEE (reference sequence). CDR3 sequence: CASSLAFEGGETQYF. Here the CDR3 DNA reads TGTGCCAGCAGCTTGGCCTTCGAGGGGGGGGAGACCCAGTACTTC. Full variable domain (rest looked up from reference TRBV5-4 and TRBJ2-5): ETGVTQSPTHLIKTRGQQVTLRCSSQSGHNTVSWYQQALGQGPQFIFQYYREEENGRGNFPPRFSGLQFPNYSSELNVNALELDDSALYLCASSLAFEGGETQYFGPGTRLLVL.

The gene calls are TRBV20-1 and TRBJ1-1, with D hard to call. V dropped 3 bases and J dropped 7 bases, with 9 bases sitting between them. The CDR3 runs 11 residues. Germline CDR1 reads DFQATT; CDR2 reads SNEGSKA (reference sequence). The CDR3 protein is CSASLSLEAFF. The CDR3 coding sequence is TGCAGTGCTAGTTTGTCACTTGAAGCTTTCTTT.

The chain carries TRBV11-2 and TRBJ2-2; a possible D gene is TRBD2 (5 bases). CDR3 length: 15 amino acids. The V gene's germline CDR1 is SGHAT and CDR2 FQNNGV. The ends were cut back, 5 bases at V and 6 bases at J, with 16 bases in the middle. The chain's CDR3 is CASSRTSFSAGELFF. The CDR3 nucleotides are TGTGCCAGCAGCCGAACTAGTTTTTCCGCCGGGGAGCTGTTTTTT.

This sequence joins TRBV27 and TRBJ2-7, with a possible D match to TRBD1 (6 bases). The CDR3 runs to 14 residues. Trimming took 5 bases from V and 2 from J, leaving 13 bases between them. Germline CDR1 is MNHEY and CDR2 is SMNVEV (reference sequence). The DNA of the CDR3 is TGTGCCAGCAGTCAAGGGGACACAACCTACGAGCAGTACTTC. Protein: CASSQGDTTYEQYF.

The V gene is TRBV2, the J gene TRBJ1-1, with a possible D match to TRBD1 (6 bases). The CDR3 has 14 residues. Germline lookup yields CDR1 SNHLY and CDR2 FYNNEI. The V end was cut by 4 bases, the J end by 2 bases, with 11 bases between. Here the CDR3 reads CASSVGGPNTEAFF. The CDR3 DNA sequence: TGTGCCAGCAGTGTGGGGGGGCCCAACACTGAAGCTTTCTTT. The whole variable domain, remainder taken from reference TRBV2 and TRBJ1-1, is EPEVTQTPSHQVTQMGQEVILRCVPISNHLYFYWYRQILGQKVEFLVSFYNNEISEKSEIFDDQFSVERPDGSNFTLKIRSTKLEDSAMYFCASSVGGPNTEAFFGQGTRLTVV.

The chain recombines TRBV18 with TRBJ2-1; 9 nucleotides align to TRBD1. The CDR3 sequence is 14 residues long. V trimming: 9 bases; J trimming: 4 bases; junction bases outside the gene matches: 7. The germline CDR1 and CDR2 sequences are KGHSH and LQKENI. The CDR3 nucleotides read TGTGCCAGTCTCCGGACAGGGGTTTACAATGAGCAGTTCTTC. Translated, it gives CASLRTGVYNEQFF.

The J gene is TRBJ1-1, the V gene TRBV5-1, with TRBD1 identical over 10 bases. Trimming at V came to 5 bases and at J to 4 bases, leaving 5 bases not matched to a gene. The germline gives CDR1 SGHRS, CDR2 YFSETQ. The CDR3 is made up of 14 amino acids. The CDR3 protein is CASRFGTGVTEAFF. The DNA for the CDR3 is TGCGCCAGCAGGTTCGGGACAGGGGTCACTGAAGCTTTCTTT.